The next 15 T cell receptor beta chains were all read from a single sample in a study of blood T cell repertoires in COVID-19. Data came from immunoSEQ multiplex PCR; TCRdb stores just in-frame clones and leaves some out. The sample consists of 150,000 to 190,000 clones, about 80% of them appearing once. The source material was peripheral blood. The origin of the receptors is a man aged 55 to 70 with acute or convalescent COVID-19.

The CDR3 protein is CASSTGTGLGEQFF. DNA of the CDR3: TGTGCCAGTAGTACCGGGACAGGACTTGGGGAGCAGTTCTTC. The chain recombines TRBV19 with TRBJ2-1; 8 positions agree with TRBD1. This CDR3 region has 14 residues. Germline V gene data show CDR1 as LNHDA and CDR2 as SQIVND (reference sequence). V gave up 4 bases and J gave up 10 bases; unmatched junction bases: 9.

The chain uses TRBV5-6 and TRBJ1-1; D may be TRBD1 (5 bases). Trimming took 4 bases from V and 5 from J, leaving 18 bases between them. Germline V CDR1 and CDR2: SGHDT, YYEEEE. The CDR3 runs 15 residues. CDR3 DNA sequence: TGTGCCAGCAGCCCTACTCGCGGGGCGGTTACTGAAGCTTTCTTT. This codes for CASSPTRGAVTEAFF.

This chain connects TRBV2 to TRBJ1-3; D gene uncertain. This CDR3 spans 14 amino acids. V was cut by 3 bases and J by 2 bases, with 8 bases left in between. Germline V gene sequence: CDR1 SNHLY, CDR2 FYNNEI. The CDR3 region has the DNA TGTGCCAGCAGTGATGCGGGGACTGGAAACACCATATATTTT. Amino acid sequence: CASSDAGTGNTIYF.

This sequence joins TRBV28 and TRBJ2-2; D is unclear. Germline V gene sequence: CDR1 MDHEN, CDR2 SYDVKM. This CDR3 is 15 amino acids long. Trimming took 9 bases from V and 1 from J, leaving 15 bases between them. CDR3 residues: CASKLAFLNTGELFF. DNA for the CDR3: TGTGCCAGTAAATTGGCCTTTTTGAACACCGGGGAGCTGTTTTTT.

The J gene is TRBJ1-6, the V gene TRBV7-2, with 9 nucleotides matching TRBD1. The junction had 12 bases not matched to a gene; V was cut back by 5 bases and J by 10 bases. Germline assignment: CDR1 SGHTA and CDR2 FQGNSA. The CDR3 is made up of 16 amino acids. The CDR3 coding sequence is TGTGCCAGCAGCCTCACCGGTACAGGGGGCGGGTCACCCCTCCACTTT. The encoded protein is CASSLTGTGGGSPLHF.

The rearrangement links TRBV7-7 to TRBJ2-5, with TRBD1 as a possible D gene (6 bases). V was pared by 4 bases and J by 5 bases, with 17 bases between. The CDR3 loop spans 15 amino acids. CDR1 and CDR2 from the germline V gene are SSHAT and FNYEAQ (reference sequence). The CDR3 sequence: CASSWKQGIRETQYF. CDR3 coding DNA: TGTGCCAGCAGCTGGAAACAGGGAATTCGGGAGACCCAGTACTTC.

The genes are TRBV6-6 and TRBJ1-3, with 7 bases lining up with TRBD1. Germline CDR1 MNHNY, CDR2 SVGAGI (reference sequence). V trimming: 6 bases; J trimming: 4 bases; junction bases outside the gene matches: 6. The CDR3 covers 14 residues. The CDR3 protein is CASRTGTGGNTIYF. The CDR3 DNA sequence: TGTGCCAGCAGGACAGGGACGGGAGGAAACACCATATATTTT.

The chain combines TRBV9 with TRBJ1-6, with D possibly TRBD1 on 6 matching bases. The CDR3 is 12 amino acids. CDR1 and CDR2 from the germline V gene are SGDLS and YYNGEE. The CDR3 is CNRASSNSPLHF. The CDR3 nucleotides read TGTAACAGGGCTTCTAGTAATTCACCCCTCCACTTT.

The chain is built from TRBV29-1 and TRBJ1-6; 8 bases are shared with TRBD1. The junction had 6 bases not matched to a gene; V was cut back by 6 bases and J by 5 bases. CDR1 SQVTM and CDR2 ANQGSEA come from the germline V gene. The CDR3 runs to 14 residues. The chain's CDR3 is CSVTTGVHNSPLHF. CDR3 coding DNA: TGCAGCGTAACGACAGGGGTCCATAATTCACCCCTCCACTTT. Variable domain in full (rest from reference TRBV29-1 and TRBJ1-6): SAVISQKPSRDICQRGTSLTIQCQVDSQVTMMFWYRQQPGQSLTLIATANQGSEATYESGFVIDKFPISRPNLTFSTLTVSNMSPEDSSIYLCSVTTGVHNSPLHFGNGTRLTVT.

J is TRBJ1-1 and V is TRBV3-1 (or the pseudogene TRBV3-2), with TRBD1 identical over 8 bases. The CDR3 has 14 amino acids. Germline V lookup: CDR1 LGHDT, CDR2 YNNKEL (reference sequence). With V trimmed by 3 bases and J by 1 base, 1 base remained unmatched. CDR3 nucleotide sequence: TGTGCCAGCAGCCACGGACAGGGGAACACTGAAGCTTTCTTT. This sequence encodes CASSHGQGNTEAFF.

This clone was counted between two and nine times. The CDR3 DNA sequence: TGTGCCAGCAGCCGACCCGACCAGGGGCGCCTCTATGGCTACACCTTC. Residues: CASSRPDQGRLYGYTF. The genes are TRBV7-8 and TRBJ1-2; D possibly corresponds to TRBD1 (6 bases). The length of the CDR3 is 16 residues. V was shortened by 5 bases and J by 4 bases, with 20 bases between the two germline ends. CDR1 is SGHVS, CDR2 FQNEAQ, per germline.

The rearrangement joins TRBV27 to TRBJ1-1; no clear D gene. In germline, CDR1 is MNHEY, CDR2 SMNVEV (reference sequence). The CDR3 sequence is 16 residues long. V lost 5 bases and J lost 1, with 17 bases in between. The CDR3 sequence is CASSPRAGFANTEAFF. The CDR3 coding sequence is TGTGCCAGCAGTCCAAGGGCGGGTTTCGCGAACACTGAAGCTTTCTTT.

V is TRBV6-1 and J is TRBJ1-1; D gene unclear. The length of the CDR3 is 14 residues. Trimming took 3 bases from V and 0 from J, leaving 8 bases between them. Germline lookup yields CDR1 MNHNS and CDR2 SASEGT. The CDR3 loop reads CASSDTELNTEAFF. The CDR3 DNA reads as TGTGCCAGCAGTGATACGGAGCTGAACACTGAAGCTTTCTTT.

V is TRBV4-3 and J is TRBJ1-3; unclear D gene. In germline, CDR1 is LGHNA, CDR2 YSLEER. The CDR3 extends over 14 amino acids. Trimming took off 3 bases at V and 2 bases at J, with 8 bases between the two ends. CDR3 sequence: CASSQEAAGNTIYF. Here the CDR3 DNA reads TGCGCCAGCAGCCAGGAGGCAGCTGGAAACACCATATATTTT.

The chain employs TRBV7-2 and TRBJ1-2; maybe TRBD1 (6 bases). The CDR3 consists of 13 residues. The germline CDR1 and CDR2 sequences are SGHTA and FQGNSA. V was shortened by 0 bases and J by 8 bases, with 10 bases between the two germline ends. CDR3 coding DNA: TGTGCCAGCAGCTTAGCGTGGGGGGGCGGCTACACCTTC. Its translation: CASSLAWGGGYTF.